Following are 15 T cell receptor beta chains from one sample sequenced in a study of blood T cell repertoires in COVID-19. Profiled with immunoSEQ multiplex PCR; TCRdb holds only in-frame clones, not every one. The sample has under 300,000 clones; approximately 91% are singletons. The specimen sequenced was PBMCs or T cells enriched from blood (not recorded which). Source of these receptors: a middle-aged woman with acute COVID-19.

Written as DNA, the CDR3 is TGTGCCAGCAGCTTTAGGACTAGCGGGAGGGGCCTCTCCGAGCAGTACTTC. As protein: CASSFRTSGRGLSEQYF. The chain has TRBV7-9 and TRBJ2-7; TRBD2 matches 15 bases. Per the germline V gene, CDR1 is SEHNR and CDR2 is FQNEAQ (reference sequence). The CDR3 is 17 residues long. V lost 3 bases to trimming and J lost 6 bases; unmatched junction nucleotides: 9.

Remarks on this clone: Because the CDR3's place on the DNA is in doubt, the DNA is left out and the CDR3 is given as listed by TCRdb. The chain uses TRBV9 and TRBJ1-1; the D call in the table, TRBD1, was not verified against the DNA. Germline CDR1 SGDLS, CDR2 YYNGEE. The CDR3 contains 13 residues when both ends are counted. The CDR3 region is CASSSVGTGAPFF.

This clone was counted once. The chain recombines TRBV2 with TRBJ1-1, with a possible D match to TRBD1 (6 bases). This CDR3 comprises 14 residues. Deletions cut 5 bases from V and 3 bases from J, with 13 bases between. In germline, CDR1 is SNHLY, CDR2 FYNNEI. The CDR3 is CASSSGTTYTEAFF. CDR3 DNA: TGTGCCAGCAGTTCCGGGACAACGTACACTGAAGCTTTCTTT. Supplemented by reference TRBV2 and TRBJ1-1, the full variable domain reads EPEVTQTPSHQVTQMGQEVILRCVPISNHLYFYWYRQILGQKVEFLVSFYNNEISEKSEIFDDQFSVERPDGSNFTLKIRSTKLEDSAMYFCASSSGTTYTEAFFGQGTRLTVV.

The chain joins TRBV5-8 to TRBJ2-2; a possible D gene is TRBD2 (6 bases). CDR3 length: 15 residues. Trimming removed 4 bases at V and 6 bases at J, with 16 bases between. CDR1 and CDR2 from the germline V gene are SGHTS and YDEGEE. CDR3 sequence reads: CASSPGTGRPGELFF. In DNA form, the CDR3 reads TGTGCCAGCAGCCCCGGGACTGGACGGCCCGGGGAGCTGTTTTTT.

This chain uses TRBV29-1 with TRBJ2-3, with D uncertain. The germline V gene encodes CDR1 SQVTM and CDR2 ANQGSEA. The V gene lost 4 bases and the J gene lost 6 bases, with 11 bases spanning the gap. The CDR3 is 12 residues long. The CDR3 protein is CSVVRLGDTQYF. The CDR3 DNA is TGCAGCGTTGTACGACTGGGTGATACGCAGTATTTT.

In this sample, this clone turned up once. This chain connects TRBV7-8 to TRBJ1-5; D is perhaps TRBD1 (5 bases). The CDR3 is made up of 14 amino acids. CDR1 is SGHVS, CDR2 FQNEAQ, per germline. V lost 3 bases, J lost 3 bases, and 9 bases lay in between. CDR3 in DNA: TGTGCCAGCAGCTTGGGGCAGGCCAATCAGCCCCAGCATTTT. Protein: CASSLGQANQPQHF.

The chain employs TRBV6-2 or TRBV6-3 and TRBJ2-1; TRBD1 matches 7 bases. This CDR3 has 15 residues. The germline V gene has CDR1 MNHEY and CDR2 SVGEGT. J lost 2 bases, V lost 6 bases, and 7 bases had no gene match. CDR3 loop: CASSLQGPPYNEQFF. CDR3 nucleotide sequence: TGTGCCAGCAGCCTACAGGGGCCCCCCTACAATGAGCAGTTCTTC.

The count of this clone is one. This CDR3 is CASSLGTSEGNEQFF. The CDR3 DNA reads TGCGCCAGCAGCTTGGGGACTAGCGAAGGCAATGAGCAGTTCTTC. This sequence joins TRBV5-1 and TRBJ2-1, with 9 positions matching TRBD2. Per germline, CDR1 SGHRS and CDR2 YFSETQ. The V segment lost 0 bases and the J segment 6 bases; nucleotides outside the gene matches: 4. CDR3 length equals 15 residues.

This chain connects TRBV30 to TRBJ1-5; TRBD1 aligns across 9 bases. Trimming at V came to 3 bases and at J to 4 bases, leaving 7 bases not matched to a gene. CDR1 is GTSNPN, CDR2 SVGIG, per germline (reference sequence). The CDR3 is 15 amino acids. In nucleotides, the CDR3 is TGTGCCTGGAGCGCCGGGACAGGGAGGAATCAGCCCCAGCATTTT. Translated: CAWSAGTGRNQPQHF.

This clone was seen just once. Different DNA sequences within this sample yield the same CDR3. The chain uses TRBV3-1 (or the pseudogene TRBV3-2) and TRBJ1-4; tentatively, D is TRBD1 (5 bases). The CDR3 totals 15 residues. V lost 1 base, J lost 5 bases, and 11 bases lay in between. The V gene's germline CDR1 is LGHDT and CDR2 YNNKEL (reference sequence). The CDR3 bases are TGTGCCAGCAGCCAAGGGTGGGGACTCAATGAAAAACTGTTTTTT. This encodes CASSQGWGLNEKLFF.

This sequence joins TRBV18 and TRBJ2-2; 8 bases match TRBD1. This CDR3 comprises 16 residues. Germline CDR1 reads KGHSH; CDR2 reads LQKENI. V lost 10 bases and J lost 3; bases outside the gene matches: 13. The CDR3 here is CANRQEGTGYTGELFF. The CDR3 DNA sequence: TGTGCCAACCGGCAAGAGGGGACAGGTTACACCGGGGAGCTGTTTTTT.

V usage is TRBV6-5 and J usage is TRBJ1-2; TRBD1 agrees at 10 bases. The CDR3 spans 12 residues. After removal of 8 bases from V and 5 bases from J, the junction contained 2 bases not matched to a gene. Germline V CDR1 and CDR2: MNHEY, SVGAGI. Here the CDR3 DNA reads TGTGCCAGCGGGGGACAGGGGTATGGCTACACCTTC. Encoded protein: CASGGQGYGYTF.

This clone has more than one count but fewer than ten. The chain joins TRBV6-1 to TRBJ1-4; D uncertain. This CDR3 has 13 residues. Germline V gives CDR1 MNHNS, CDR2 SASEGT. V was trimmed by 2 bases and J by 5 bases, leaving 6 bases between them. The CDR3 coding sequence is TGTGCCAGCAGTGAAAAAGAGAATGAAAAACTGTTTTTT. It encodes CASSEKENEKLFF.

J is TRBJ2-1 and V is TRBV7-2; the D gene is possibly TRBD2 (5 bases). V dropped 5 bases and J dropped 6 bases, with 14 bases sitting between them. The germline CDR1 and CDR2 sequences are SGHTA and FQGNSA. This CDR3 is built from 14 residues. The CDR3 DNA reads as TGTGCCAGCAGCCCGGAGGTTTTGAGCAATGAGCAGTTCTTC. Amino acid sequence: CASSPEVLSNEQFF.

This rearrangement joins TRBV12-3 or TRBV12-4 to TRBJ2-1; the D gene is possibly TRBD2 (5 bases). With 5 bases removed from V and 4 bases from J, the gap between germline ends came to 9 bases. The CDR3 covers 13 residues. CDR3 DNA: TGTGCCAGCAGTCCAGGACTTTACAATGAGCAGTTCTTC. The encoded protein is CASSPGLYNEQFF.